This T cell receptor beta chain was profiled in a study of shared clonotypes between healthy human individuals. Notes on the study in general: Among donors, clonotype sharing was expected to be affected by sequencing depth.

Evenly divided among several immunoSEQ plates was the genomic DNA of each subset. Unsorted PBMC DNA sequencing spanned ten immunoSEQ deep assay plates. Sequencing was performed with immunoSEQ multiplex PCR; in TCRdb, only in-frame clones are kept and a portion is missing. The table shows around 440,000 clones, with 77% occurring only once. V shed 7 bases and J 6 bases; nucleotides not matched to a gene: 12. This CDR3 region has 16 residues. The germline gives CDR1 SEHNR, CDR2 FQNEAQ (reference sequence). Concerning this clone itself: The target antigen is unknown.

The sequencing sample was made of PBMCs. This TCR came from a middle-aged woman in good health. Some clones in this sample may be carry-over from other donors' samples. The chain employs TRBV7-9 and TRBJ2-7, with 13 bases lining up with TRBD2. In DNA form, the CDR3 reads TGTGCCAGCATCCCGCCAGGACTAGCGGGAGCTCGCGAGCAGTACTTC. Residues: CASIPPGLAGAREQYF.